This T cell receptor (beta chain) is drawn from a study of regulatory T cells in long-lasting Graves disease. Across the whole study: Persistence in Graves' disease denoted antithyroid drug use beyond 5 years alongside positive TSH receptor antibodies. Notes on the study in general: Patients with persistent disease shared under 3,500 public clonotypes, outpacing the roughly 970 shared by new patients. TRBV28 was favored in persistent disease, as were TRBJ1-2 and TRBJ2-5.

This CDR3 region has 15 residues. Germline V gene sequence: CDR1 KGHDR, CDR2 SFDVKD. V lost 5 bases and J lost 3, with 15 bases in between. As regards this clonotype: No antigen is known for it.

The TCR beta library used iRepertoire HTBI primers with Arm-PCR amplification of CDR3. From the multiplex PCR reads, TCRdb called clonotypes with MiXCR, one entry per CDR3 protein. The sample consists of roughly 700,000 distinct CDR3 sequences, approximately 31% of them appearing once. Time point reported: persistent/refractory GD, antithyroid drugs over 5 years with positive TRAb. Construction of the TCR library relied on RNA isolated from PBMCs. The chain recombines TRBV24-1 with TRBJ1-1; weak D call: TRBD1 (6 bases). This receptor was taken from a female donor with Graves disease. The starting material was peripheral blood mononuclear cells (PBMCs), obtained when the disease was refractory, from a patient treated with antithyroid drugs. CDR3: CATSAGHPFYTEAFF. The CDR3 DNA reads TGTGCCACCAGTGCGGGACATCCATTCTACACTGAAGCTTTCTTT.